Following are 31 T cell receptor beta chains from one sample sequenced in a study of identical twins. TCRdb analysed the 5' RACE reads with MiXCR anew, one entry per CDR3 protein. Here the sample spans over 200,000 distinct CDR3 sequences, over 9.5% being singletons. Sample: memory T cells sorted from blood. The origin of the receptors is a man aged 45-65 years in good health.

V is TRBV15 and J is TRBJ1-4, with 9 bases lining up with TRBD1. J gave up 6 bases and V 2 bases, and 4 bases lay outside the gene matches. This CDR3 comprises 15 residues. Germline V lookup: CDR1 LNHNV, CDR2 YYDKDF (reference sequence). For the CDR3, the DNA is TGTGCCACCAGCAGACCACAGGGGGCTGATGAAAAACTGTTTTTT. Its protein product is CATSRPQGADEKLFF.

In this sample, this clonotype turned up many times. V usage is TRBV12-3 or TRBV12-4 and J usage is TRBJ1-1, with D perhaps TRBD1 (5 bases). The ends were cut back, 5 bases at V and 14 bases at J, with 21 bases in the middle. This CDR3 contains 13 residues. The CDR3 region is CASSLSVSGGLFF. The CDR3 nucleotides are TGTGCCAGCAGTCTAAGCGTAAGCGGGGGACTCTTCTTT.

Ten or more counts support this clonotype. CDR3 bases: TGTGCCAGCAGCCAAGTGCCCCGAGGCAATGAGCAGTTCTTC. Translating gives CASSQVPRGNEQFF. This chain connects TRBV3-1 to TRBJ2-1; no definite D call. The germline V and J ends were trimmed by 1 base and 6 bases, with 10 bases remaining between them. The germline V gene encodes CDR1 LGHDT and CDR2 YNNKEL (reference sequence). The CDR3 has 14 amino acids.

This clonotype came up many times. This chain joins TRBV19 and TRBJ2-2, with no clear D. Germline V lookup: CDR1 LNHDA, CDR2 SQIVND (reference sequence). V lost 4 bases, J lost 6 bases, and 6 bases lay in between. This CDR3 comprises 12 residues. CDR3 protein: CASSRWSGELFF. CDR3 DNA sequence: TGTGCCAGTAGTAGGTGGTCCGGGGAGCTGTTTTTT. Complete variable domain (other parts from reference TRBV19 and TRBJ2-2): DGGITQSPKYLFRKEGQNVTLSCEQNLNHDAMYWYRQDPGQGLRLIYYSQIVNDFQKGDIAEGYSVSREKKESFPLTVTSAQKNPTAFYLCASSRWSGELFFGEGSRLTVL.

In its sample, this clonotype was seen many times. The chain's CDR3 is CASSLQGTDYGYTF. The DNA of the CDR3 is TGCGCCAGCAGCCTCCAAGGGACGGATTATGGCTACACCTTC. This rearrangement joins TRBV5-1 to TRBJ1-2, with D perhaps matching TRBD1 (5 bases). V gave up 4 bases and J gave up 5 bases, with 15 bases separating them. This CDR3 has 14 residues. Looked up from germline, CDR1 is SGHRS and CDR2 is YFSETQ.

The table lists this clonotype with many counts. V gene TRBV6-5 combines with J gene TRBJ2-7; D uncertain. V dropped 7 bases and J dropped 4 bases, with 8 bases sitting between them. CDR1 MNHEY and CDR2 SVGAGI come from the germline V gene. There are 11 residues in the CDR3. This chain's CDR3 is CASTFKYEQYF. The CDR3 DNA is TGTGCCAGCACTTTTAAATACGAGCAGTACTTC.

The V gene is TRBV6-2 or TRBV6-3, the J gene TRBJ2-1; D uncertain. Trimming cost V 4 bases and J 2 bases, with 15 bases left between them. Germline V lookup: CDR1 MNHEY, CDR2 SVGEGT. The CDR3 is made up of 16 amino acids. The CDR3, as DNA: TGTGCCAGCAGTTCCGATTACGGGCAACCCTACAATGAGCAGTTCTTC. This codes for CASSSDYGQPYNEQFF.

To note about this clonotype: This could be a read error, since a much larger clone is one nucleotide away. The chain carries TRBV7-2 and TRBJ2-7; no reliable D call. V was shortened by 1 base and J by 8 bases, with 18 bases between the two germline ends. Germline assignment: CDR1 SGHTA and CDR2 FQGNSA. This CDR3 is 15 amino acids long. This CDR3 is CASSLGQLRGDQQYF. The CDR3 DNA follows: TGTGCCAGCAGCTTAGGGCAGCTAAGAGGCGACCAGCAGTACTTC.

The chain carries TRBV11-2 and TRBJ2-5; 11 nucleotides line up with TRBD2. Germline CDR1 reads SGHAT; CDR2 reads FQNNGV. The CDR3 has 15 residues. V lost 5 bases and J lost 5; bases outside the gene matches: 7. The CDR3 loop is CASSRTSGLVETQYF. The CDR3 nucleotides read TGTGCCAGCAGCCGGACTAGCGGGTTGGTTGAGACCCAGTACTTC.

The chain joins TRBV29-1 to TRBJ2-5, with TRBD1 identical over 7 bases. V gave up 3 bases and J gave up 5 bases; unmatched junction bases: 3. The CDR3 runs 12 residues. The germline gives CDR1 SQVTM, CDR2 ANQGSEA. In DNA form, the CDR3 reads TGCAGCGTTGATAAGGGGGCGGAGACCCAGTACTTC. Protein: CSVDKGAETQYF.

This clonotype has a count of ten or more. The chain employs TRBV10-3 and TRBJ2-5; 12 nucleotides line up with TRBD1. Trimming at V came to 11 bases and at J to 4 bases, leaving 8 bases not matched to a gene. Germline CDR1 and CDR2: ENHRY and SYGVKD. This CDR3 has 14 amino acids. The CDR3 bases are TGTGCCGCAGCTGGGGACAGGGGGCGAGAGACCCAGTACTTC. It codes for CAAAGDRGRETQYF.

This clonotype was detected only once. One end of the junction is discordant with germline, which a read error may explain. The chain carries TRBV7-8 and TRBJ1-5; weak D call: TRBD1 (6 bases). Germline assignment: CDR1 SGHVS and CDR2 FQNEAQ. The length of the CDR3 is 15 residues. The CDR3 loop is CACRAQGLDNQPQHF. The CDR3 nucleotides read TGTGCCTGCAGAGCGCAGGGGCTAGACAATCAGCCCCAGCATTTT.

This clonotype was seen repeatedly, ten times or more. This chain joins TRBV20-1 and TRBJ2-5; possible D gene TRBD1, 6 bases. V was cut by 1 base and J by 7 bases, with 10 bases left in between. The germline V gene encodes CDR1 DFQATT and CDR2 SNEGSKA (reference sequence). The CDR3 has 12 residues. The CDR3 reads CSARGTDWTQYF. CDR3 DNA: TGCAGTGCTAGAGGGACAGATTGGACCCAGTACTTC.

CDR3: CAISEPSLSHEQFF. CDR3 nucleotides: TGTGCCATCAGTGAGCCTAGCCTCTCCCATGAGCAGTTCTTC. This chain joins TRBV10-3 and TRBJ2-1; D possibly corresponds to TRBD2 (5 bases). With 2 bases removed from V and 8 bases from J, the gap between germline ends came to 13 bases. CDR1 ENHRY and CDR2 SYGVKD come from the germline V gene. The CDR3 contains 14 residues.

The CDR3 DNA reads as TGCAGTGCTAGGGGGACTAGAACAGAGACCCAGTACTTC. It codes for CSARGTRTETQYF. V and J are TRBV20-1 and TRBJ2-5, with TRBD2 identical over 8 bases. Unmatched junction bases numbered 4, after V lost 3 bases and J lost 4 bases. This CDR3 has 13 amino acids. CDR1 DFQATT and CDR2 SNEGSKA come from the germline V gene (reference sequence).

This clonotype was seen repeatedly, ten times or more. The chain recombines TRBV4-1 with TRBJ1-1, with TRBD1 as a possible D gene (6 bases). CDR1 and CDR2 (germline): MGHRA, YSYEKL. V dropped 4 bases and J dropped 5 bases, with 17 bases sitting between them. CDR3 length equals 15 residues. In nucleotides, the CDR3 is TGCGCCAGCAGCCCGATAAGGGGGGGGAAAACTGAAGCTTTCTTT. Translation gives CASSPIRGGKTEAFF.

In this sample, this clonotype turned up a few times. The rearrangement joins TRBV12-3 or TRBV12-4 to TRBJ1-5; maybe TRBD1 (6 bases). V lost 5 bases and J 1 base, leaving 6 bases between the germline ends. The CDR3 extends over 13 amino acids. Here the CDR3 DNA reads TGTGCCAGCAGTGGACAGAGCAATCAGCCCCAGCATTTT. Protein: CASSGQSNQPQHF.

This clonotype was counted only a few times. V gene TRBV29-1 combines with J gene TRBJ2-7, with TRBD1 identical over 7 bases. Germline V gene sequence: CDR1 SQVTM, CDR2 ANQGSEA. CDR3 size: 11 residues. The V segment lost 6 bases and the J segment 6 bases; nucleotides outside the gene matches: 5. The CDR3 is CSVKGATEQYF. DNA for the CDR3: TGCAGCGTCAAGGGGGCGACCGAGCAGTACTTC.

This chain joins TRBV10-3 and TRBJ1-3, with D perhaps matching TRBD1 (5 bases). CDR1 ENHRY and CDR2 SYGVKD come from the germline V gene. Trimming took 7 bases from V and 1 from J, leaving 8 bases between them. This CDR3 has 13 amino acids. The CDR3 protein is CAIKPGSGNTIYF. CDR3 nucleotide sequence: TGTGCCATCAAGCCAGGGTCTGGAAACACCATATATTTT.

This clonotype was counted at least ten times. This chain joins TRBV4-1 and TRBJ2-7; TRBD1 matches 7 bases. CDR1 MGHRA and CDR2 YSYEKL come from the germline V gene. Germline trimming cut 6 bases from V and 2 bases from J; bases unmatched to any gene: 10. The CDR3 sequence is 15 residues long. CDR3 coding DNA: TGCGCCAGCAGACAAACCGAGACAGGGACCTACGAGCAGTACTTC. This gives the protein CASRQTETGTYEQYF.

This clonotype was counted at least ten times. In nucleotides, the CDR3 is TGTGCCAGCAGTTTAGGCCCCCCCAACAGCTACGAGCAGTACTTC. It translates to CASSLGPPNSYEQYF. The chain carries TRBV28 and TRBJ2-7; D gene ambiguous. This CDR3 is built from 15 residues. V was shortened by 2 bases and J by 3 bases, with 14 bases between the two germline ends. The V gene's germline CDR1 is MDHEN and CDR2 SYDVKM. The full variable domain, rest sourced from reference TRBV28 and TRBJ2-7, is DVKVTQSSRYLVKRTGEKVFLECVQDMDHENMFWYRQDPGLGLRLIYFSYDVKMKEKGDIPEGYSVSREKKERFSLILESASTNQTSMYLCASSLGPPNSYEQYFGPGTRLTVT.

This clonotype was observed a few times. V and J are TRBV7-3 and TRBJ2-1, with D perhaps matching TRBD1 (5 bases). Germline CDR1 reads SGHTA; CDR2 reads FQGTGA. V shed 4 bases and J shed 7 bases, with 8 bases lying between them. The CDR3 is made up of 12 amino acids. This chain's CDR3 is CASSSGRNEQFF. The CDR3 DNA reads as TGTGCCAGCAGCTCAGGGCGGAATGAGCAGTTCTTC.

This clonotype showed up just a few times. J is TRBJ2-5 and V is TRBV7-9; 9 bases agree with TRBD1. Germline values: CDR1 SEHNR, CDR2 FQNEAQ (reference sequence). This CDR3 spans 15 amino acids. Trimming cost V 5 bases and J 2 bases; bases outside gene matches: 6. CDR3 sequence (DNA): TGTGCCAGCAGCGCCCGGGACAGGGCTCAAGAGACCCAGTACTTC. Translating gives CASSARDRAQETQYF.

The table lists this clonotype with many counts. The chain carries TRBV6-2 or TRBV6-3 and TRBJ2-1, with D possibly TRBD1 on 6 matching bases. This CDR3 spans 14 amino acids. Trimming stripped 2 bases from V and 7 bases from J, with 12 bases between. Germline assignment: CDR1 MNHEY and CDR2 SVGEGT. The CDR3 nucleotides are TGTGCCAGCAGTTACGGGGGCCAAAAAAATGAGCAGTTCTTC. Its translation is CASSYGGQKNEQFF.

This clonotype was counted many times. This sequence joins TRBV20-1 and TRBJ2-5; D unclear. V lost 3 bases, J lost 5 bases, and 13 bases lay in between. CDR3 size: 13 residues. Germline V gene sequence: CDR1 DFQATT, CDR2 SNEGSKA (reference sequence). The chain's CDR3 is CSARQSRWETQYF. The CDR3 nucleotides read TGCAGTGCTAGGCAGAGTAGATGGGAGACCCAGTACTTC.

This clonotype was seen ten or more times. The DNA for the CDR3 is TGCGCCAGCAGCTTGGTCCTAGCGGGGGGGCAAGAGACCCAGTACTTC. The encoded protein is CASSLVLAGGQETQYF. This chain joins TRBV5-1 and TRBJ2-5; 12 bases match TRBD2. The CDR3 contains 16 residues. Germline assignment: CDR1 SGHRS and CDR2 YFSETQ. The V and J ends lost 0 bases and 2 bases, in that order; junction bases with no gene match: 2.

The chain uses TRBV18 and TRBJ2-7, with D perhaps matching TRBD2 (5 bases). V was trimmed by 3 bases and J by 7 bases, leaving 10 bases between them. The CDR3 covers 12 residues. The V gene's germline CDR1 is KGHSH and CDR2 LQKENI. Here the CDR3 reads CASSPNGGEQYF. The DNA for the CDR3 is TGTGCCAGCTCACCGAACGGAGGTGAGCAGTACTTC.

The chain joins TRBV18 to TRBJ2-4; possible D gene TRBD2, 5 bases. From germline, CDR1 is KGHSH and CDR2 LQKENI. The CDR3 has 12 amino acids. Between the trimmed V and J ends, which lost 2 bases and 9 bases, there was a span of 8 bases. CDR3 residues: CASSPAGGIQYF. The CDR3 nucleotides are TGTGCCAGCTCACCAGCAGGAGGCATTCAGTACTTC.

The chain joins TRBV7-9 to TRBJ1-1; no definite D call. This CDR3 has 13 residues. The V end was cut by 5 bases, the J end by 1 base, with 8 bases between. Germline V gene data show CDR1 as SEHNR and CDR2 as FQNEAQ (reference sequence). The CDR3, as DNA: TGTGCCAGCAGCGCCCAGGCGAACACTGAAGCTTTCTTT. Its translation: CASSAQANTEAFF. Full variable domain (rest looked up from reference TRBV7-9 and TRBJ1-1): DTGVSQNPRHKITKRGQNVTFRCDPISEHNRLYWYRQTLGQGPEFLTYFQNEAQLEKSRLLSDRFSAERPKGSFSTLEIQRTEQGDSAMYLCASSAQANTEAFFGQGTRLTVV.

J is TRBJ1-2 and V is TRBV5-1; D unclear. The CDR3 loop spans 13 amino acids. V was pared by 4 bases and J by 4 bases, with 11 bases between. Germline V gives CDR1 SGHRS, CDR2 YFSETQ. The CDR3 region is CASSQSQVYGYTF. DNA of the CDR3: TGCGCCAGCAGCCAATCCCAGGTCTATGGCTACACCTTC.

The chain uses TRBV7-2 and TRBJ1-3; no firm D call. Germline V gene data show CDR1 as SGHTA and CDR2 as FQGNSA. This CDR3 spans 14 amino acids. Deletions cut 5 bases from V and 4 bases from J, with 12 bases between. CDR3 protein: CASSPWTVGNTIYF. The CDR3 DNA is TGTGCCAGCAGCCCCTGGACGGTCGGAAACACCATATATTTT.